This T cell receptor beta chain was sequenced for a study of neurological immune-mediated disorders (dated by TCRdb to the late 2010s). Regarding the complete study: Peripheral blood TCR-beta repertoires from HTLV-I-associated myelopathy (HAM/TSP) patients, multiple sclerosis patients and healthy controls were compared by UMI-based sequencing. Longitudinal samples, technical triplicates and paired sorted CD4+ and CD8+ T-cell subsets, alongside PBMC samples, were included among the roughly 96 TCR-beta libraries. The cohort was made up of approximately 65 subjects, consisting of roughly 15 HAM/TSP patients, some 35 multiple sclerosis patients and around 20 healthy controls. The study at large found these results: No identical CDR3 amino acid sequences were shared among expanded clones across subjects, suggesting private TCR-beta repertoires in all groups. TCR clonal expansion was greatest in HAM/TSP patients and smallest in MS patients, who ranked below even healthy controls.

The CDR1 and CDR2 encoded by the germline V gene are SGHRS and YFSETQ. From the cysteine up to the phenylalanine, the CDR3 has a length of 13 residues. Only CDR3 DNA is held: 39 bases, read in frame from base 1. The junction carries 6 bases between V and J, which are trimmed by 0 bases and 3 bases respectively. This clonotype was found many times. The clone's antigen remains unknown. Per-base quality was not reported, and no clone a single base away is much larger than it. The healthy controls were volunteers from a blood bank in Maryland, USA. For unsorted PBMC libraries, 2 million PBMCs were used after storage in RNAlater at -80 degrees C until RNA extraction. PBMCs were separated from peripheral blood using Ficoll-Hypaque density gradient centrifugation and then cryopreserved in liquid nitrogen. cDNA was synthesized by template-switch 5'RACE using a primer with a 10-nucleotide random unique molecular identifier that tagged each TCR transcript. Over 190 million TCR-beta sequences, covering 15-18 subjects, were produced in each sequencing run. The RNeasy kit was used for extraction of total RNA. Using the KAPA Real-time Library Amplification kit, TCR-beta VDJ regions were amplified with primers for the TCR constant region and the 5'RACE anchor. A first PCR added sample indexes and Illumina adaptors, after which a second PCR increased the library yield. After purification with Ampure beads, the TCR product of roughly 650 bp was size-selected on a 2% E-gel SizeSelection system. Before pooling, library quality was assessed on a Bioanalyzer, concentration was determined with Qubit, and library quantification was performed with the Kapa Library Quantification kit. Paired-end 2 x 150 bp sequencing of the libraries was performed on an Illumina HiSeq 2500. To increase sequence diversity, roughly 24-30% phiX was spiked into each library pool. The paper's processing steps were these. The UMI-based MiGEC pipeline processed quality-filtered reads and removed over 80% of raw TCR sequences during error correction. VDJ genes were aligned to IMGT germline references, and clonotypes were defined by unique CDR3 amino acid sequence plus V-J genes. VDJtools evaluated clonal expansion, Shannon diversity and CDR3 relatedness (CalcPairwiseDistances, ClusterSamples); CLCbio workbench built phylogenetic trees. A clone was classed as expanded if it had 8 or more unique UMIs, a cutoff based on coefficient-of-variation modelling across technical triplicates. Starting from the raw public reads, TCRdb applied fastp trimming at Q25, assembled clones with MiXCR and retained in-frame beta chains. Records with the same CDR3 protein are collapsed into one entry carrying the most frequent genes and DNA. V and J calls and clone size were set by TCRdb, not the authors. A total of roughly 30,000 distinct CDR3 sequences appear in this sample, 4.6% of them only once. About 23% of the sample is held by the ten biggest clonotypes.

The TCR was taken from a man aged 18 to 30 in good health. The V and J genes are TRBV5-1 and TRBJ2-5; no D gene call is confident. The source material was PBMCs. The DNA reads TGCGCCAGCAGCTTGGGAGATAAAGAGACCCAGTACTTC. Its protein product is CASSLGDKETQYF.